This T cell receptor beta chain was documented in a study of shared clonotypes between healthy human individuals. Clones were read by immunoSEQ multiplex PCR, and TCRdb kept only the in-frame ones, dropping some. The repertoire consists of roughly 770,000 clones, with just over 95% occurring once and the leading ten covering under 0.3%. CD45RO negativity and positive selection for CCR7 defined naive CD8 cells, a population that excluded terminally differentiated effector memory CD45RA+ cells. The sequenced sample consisted of naive CD8+ T cells sorted from blood. The sequence was collected from a man aged 25 to 40 in good health.

CDR3 residues: CASSYSYGPETQYF. Here the CDR3 DNA reads TGTGCCAGCAGTTACTCATACGGTCCAGAGACCCAGTACTTC. The chain combines TRBV6-5 with TRBJ2-5; no firm D call. With 0 bases removed from V and 4 bases from J, the gap between germline ends came to 9 bases. This CDR3 region has 14 residues. From germline, CDR1 is MNHEY and CDR2 SVGAGI.